This TCR beta chain was documented in a study of CD8+ T cells in alopecia areata. Across the study: Treated patients were given 5 to 10 mg oral tofacitinib twice daily. Study-wide findings and caveats: Affected scalp, especially in alopecia totalis/universalis, had a higher clonality than normal scalp did.

The count of this clone is one. No antigen is known for it. V lost 5 bases, J lost 2 bases, and 1 base stayed unmatched. There are 14 residues in the CDR3. Germline-derived CDR1 and CDR2 are SQVTM and ANQGSEA. Following extraction, RNA underwent reverse transcription to cDNA, which served as the sequencing template. Produced via immunoSEQ multiplex PCR; TCRdb's table is partial and in-frame only. The repertoire holds roughly 250,000 clones, with around 67% as singletons. The receptor was isolated from a human donor with alopecia areata. This sample comprised CD4+ T cells sorted from blood, obtained at week 0. The genes are TRBV29-1 and TRBJ1-4; 11 bases agree with TRBD1. This CDR3 reads CSVWTGGTNEKLFF. The CDR3 nucleotides read TGCAGCGTTTGGACAGGGGGCACTAATGAAAAACTGTTTTTT.